This T cell receptor beta chain originates from a study of T cell repertoires in cytomegalovirus infection (dated by TCRdb to the late 2010s). The study in broad terms: The HLA type of each donor mattered for the analysis, because public TCR beta signatures pointed to carriage of CMV infection along with the matching HLA type. The study at large found these results: In the ex vivo response, HLA-C-restricted CMV-specific TCR beta clonotypes were dominant, and in two of eight donors the single most frequent clonotype came from this HLA-C-restricted group. In both this cohort and an independent cohort of 352 donors, the cumulative frequency of public TCR beta family members distinguished carriers of CMV infection plus the relevant HLA type.

There are 18 amino acids in the CDR3, from cysteine to phenylalanine inclusive. Just the 54-base CDR3 DNA is kept, in frame starting at base 1. Clipping removes 5 bases from V and 4 bases from J, with 20 as the unmatched junction base count. Via the germline V gene (reference sequence), CDR1 is DFQATT and CDR2 SNEGSKA. The sequencing machine was an Illumina HiSeq 1500. TCRdb trimmed the raw reads at Q25, called clones with MiXCR and kept productive beta chains. Records with the same CDR3 protein are collapsed into one entry carrying the most frequent genes and DNA. Across this sample there are 290,000 or so distinct CDR3 sequences, with around 9.6% seen only once. Around 2.5% of the sample is taken by the ten largest. As regards this clonotype: No antigen is known for it. Base qualities are not at hand, and no much larger clone is one base apart.

The sequence links TRBV20-1 to TRBJ1-5; TRBD1 aligns with 7 central bases. The receptor comes from a human donor in good health (CMV status not recorded). Some clones in this sample may be carry-over from other donors' samples. Sequencing was performed on PBMCs. CDR3 region: CSAENRYRGVGQNQPQHF. The DNA sequence is TGCAGTGCTGAAAACCGATACAGGGGTGTCGGTCAAAATCAGCCCCAGCATTTT.